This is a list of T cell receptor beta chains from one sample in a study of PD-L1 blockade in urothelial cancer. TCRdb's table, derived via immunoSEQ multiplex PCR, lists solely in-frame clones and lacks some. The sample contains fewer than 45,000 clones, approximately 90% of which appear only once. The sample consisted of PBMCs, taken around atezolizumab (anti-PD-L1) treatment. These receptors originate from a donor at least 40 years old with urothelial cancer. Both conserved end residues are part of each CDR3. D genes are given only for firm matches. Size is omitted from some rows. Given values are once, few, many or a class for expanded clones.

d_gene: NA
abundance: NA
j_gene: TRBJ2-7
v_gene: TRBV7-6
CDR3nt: TGTGCCAGCAGCCCCGTGGCACACTCCTACGAGCAGTACTTC
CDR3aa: CASSPVAHSYEQYF

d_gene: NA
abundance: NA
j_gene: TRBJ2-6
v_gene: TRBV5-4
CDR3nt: TGTGCCAGCAGCCCCAGAGGGGGAAGCTCTGGGGCCAACGTCCTGACTTTC
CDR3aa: CASSPRGGSSGANVLTF

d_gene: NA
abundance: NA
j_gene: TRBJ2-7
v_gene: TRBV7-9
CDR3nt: TGTGCCAGCAGCTTAATGGCAGCGAGCTACGAGCAGTACTTC
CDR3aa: CASSLMAASYEQYF

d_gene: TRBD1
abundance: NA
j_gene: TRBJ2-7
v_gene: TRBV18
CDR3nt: TGTGCCAGCTCATCTGGGACAGGGTCGAACGAGCAGTACTTC
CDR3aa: CASSSGTGSNEQYF

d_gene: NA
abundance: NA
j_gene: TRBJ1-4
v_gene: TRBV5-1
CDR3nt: TGCGCCAGCAGCTTTTCAGGGGCTAATGAAAAACTGTTTTTT
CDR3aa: CASSFSGANEKLFF

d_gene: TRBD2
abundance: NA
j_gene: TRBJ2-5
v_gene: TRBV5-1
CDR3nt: TGCGCCAGCAGCCCGGGGGTCCTTGCGGGAGTCCCCGAGACCCAGTACTTC
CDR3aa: CASSPGVLAGVPETQYF

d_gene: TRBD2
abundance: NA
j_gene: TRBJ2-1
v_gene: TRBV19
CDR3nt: TGTGCCAGTAGTGAAACTAGCGGGAGAAGGTTTGAGCAGTTCTTC
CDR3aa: CASSETSGRRFEQFF

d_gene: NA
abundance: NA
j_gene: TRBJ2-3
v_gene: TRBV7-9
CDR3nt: TGTGCCAGCAGCCCTACACTAGCTCTGGATACGCAGTATTTT
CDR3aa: CASSPTLALDTQYF

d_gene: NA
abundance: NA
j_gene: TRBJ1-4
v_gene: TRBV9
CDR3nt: TGTGCCAGCAGCCCTTGGACATCTGTGTGTATGGGACTGTTTTTT
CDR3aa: CASSPWTSVCMGLFF

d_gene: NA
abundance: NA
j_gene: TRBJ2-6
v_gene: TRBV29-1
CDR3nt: TGCAGCGCTAACACAGCCTCTGGGGCCAACGTCCTGACTTTC
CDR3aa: CSANTASGANVLTF

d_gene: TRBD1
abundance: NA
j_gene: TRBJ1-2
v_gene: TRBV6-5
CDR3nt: TGTGCCAGCAGTAAACAGGGGGTTCCTAACTATGGCTACACCTTC
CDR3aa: CASSKQGVPNYGYTF

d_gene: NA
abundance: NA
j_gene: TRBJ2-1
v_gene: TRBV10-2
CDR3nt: TGCGCCAGCACTAGCGAGTATGAGCAGTTCTTC
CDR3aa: CASTSEYEQFF

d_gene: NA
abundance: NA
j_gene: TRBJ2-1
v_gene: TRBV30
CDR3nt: TGTGCCTGGAGAACTTACAATGAGCAGTTCTTC
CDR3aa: CAWRTYNEQFF

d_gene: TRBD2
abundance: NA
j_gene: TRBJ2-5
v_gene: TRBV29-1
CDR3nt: TGCAGCGTTGAGGGGCTAGCGGGAGTGGGAACCCAGTACTTC
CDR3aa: CSVEGLAGVGTQYF

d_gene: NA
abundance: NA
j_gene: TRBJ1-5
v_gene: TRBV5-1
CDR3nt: TGCGCCAGCAGCCCTGAGGGTAGCAATCAGCCCCAGCATTTT
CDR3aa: CASSPEGSNQPQHF

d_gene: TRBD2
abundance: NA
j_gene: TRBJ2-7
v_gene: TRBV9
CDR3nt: TGTGCCAGCAGCCCGAGACGGGGGGACCACGAGCAGTACTTC
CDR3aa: CASSPRRGDHEQYF

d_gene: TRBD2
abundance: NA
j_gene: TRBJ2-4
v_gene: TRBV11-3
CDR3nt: TGTGCCAGCAGCTTAGTTCGGGCGGGGGGGCCCCGCGGGAACATTCAGTACTTC
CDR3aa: CASSLVRAGGPRGNIQYF

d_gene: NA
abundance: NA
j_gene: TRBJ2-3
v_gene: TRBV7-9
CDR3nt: TGTGCCAGCAGCAATCCCGGGACTTTAGGGTACACAGATACGCAGTATTTT
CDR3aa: CASSNPGTLGYTDTQYF

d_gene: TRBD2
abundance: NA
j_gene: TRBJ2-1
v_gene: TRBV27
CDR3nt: TGTGCCAGCAGTTTAAGGGCGACTAGCACCCGGCGGAATGAGCAGTTCTTC
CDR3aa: CASSLRATSTRRNEQFF

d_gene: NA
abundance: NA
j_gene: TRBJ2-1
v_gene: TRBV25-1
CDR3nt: TGTGCCAGCAGTGGGACTCCAGAGAGCTCCTACAATGAGCAGTTCTTC
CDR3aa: CASSGTPESSYNEQFF

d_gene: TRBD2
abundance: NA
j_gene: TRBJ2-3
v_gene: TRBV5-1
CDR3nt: TGCGCCAGCACCCGACTAGCGGGAGGGGGGGATACGCAGTATTTT
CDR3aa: CASTRLAGGGDTQYF

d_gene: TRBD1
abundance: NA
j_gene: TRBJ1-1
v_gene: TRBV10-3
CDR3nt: TGTGCCATCAGCTACAGGGGCGAGGGCACTGAAGCTTTCTTT
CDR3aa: CAISYRGEGTEAFF

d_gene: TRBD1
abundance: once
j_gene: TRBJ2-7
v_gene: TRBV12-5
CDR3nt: TGTGCTAGTGGTACCCCCGGGACAGGGCTCGAGCAGTACTTC
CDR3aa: CASGTPGTGLEQYF

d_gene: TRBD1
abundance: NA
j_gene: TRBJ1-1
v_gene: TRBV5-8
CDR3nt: TGTGCCAGCAGCCCGGGACAGGGCGGTATGAACACTGAAGCTTTCTTT
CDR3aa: CASSPGQGGMNTEAFF

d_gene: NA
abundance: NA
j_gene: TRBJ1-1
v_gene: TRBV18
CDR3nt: TGTGCCAGCTCACAGACAAGAAACACTGAAGCTTTCTTT
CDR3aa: CASSQTRNTEAFF

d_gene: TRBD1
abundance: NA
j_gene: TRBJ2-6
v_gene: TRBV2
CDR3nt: TGTGCCAGCAGTGAAGCAAGACAGGGGGCGTGGGCCAACGTCCTGACTTTC
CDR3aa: CASSEARQGAWANVLTF

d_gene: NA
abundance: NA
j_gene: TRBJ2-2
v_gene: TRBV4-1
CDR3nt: TGCGCCAGCAGCCAAGGGGGAGCGGCCGGGCTGTTTTTT
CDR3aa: CASSQGGAAGLFF